Shown below are 27 T cell receptor beta chains from a single sample sequenced in a study of radiotherapy plus CTLA-4 blockade in lung cancer. Profiling relied on immunoSEQ multiplex PCR, and the TCRdb table lists in-frame clones only, not all of them. The top ten hold nearly 3.5% of the sample, which has some 92,000 clones, around four fifths seen once. Material: peripheral blood, obtained from a patient treated with radiotherapy plus ipilimumab. These receptors all stem from a human donor with non-small cell lung cancer who had a partial response to radiotherapy plus ipilimumab.

The chain combines TRBV5-6 with TRBJ1-4; D is ambiguous. Germline V gives CDR1 SGHDT, CDR2 YYEEEE. The CDR3 is made up of 14 amino acids. Trimming shortened V by 0 bases and J by 5 bases, and 8 bases separated the two germline ends. CDR3 sequence reads: CASSLGANNEKLFF. CDR3 nucleotide sequence: TGTGCCAGCAGCTTGGGGGCGAACAATGAAAAACTGTTTTTT.

This clone has a single count. The chain couples TRBV19 to TRBJ1-5; a possible D gene is TRBD1 (6 bases). CDR1 is LNHDA and CDR2 is SQIVND in the germline V gene (reference sequence). With 6 bases removed from V and 3 bases from J, the gap between germline ends came to 15 bases. The CDR3 runs to 15 residues. The CDR3 region has the DNA TGTGCCAGTAGATCCCTGACAGGCGACAATCAGCCCCAGCATTTT. Translated: CASRSLTGDNQPQHF.

The chain uses TRBV7-3 and TRBJ2-5; 10 nucleotides line up with TRBD2. CDR3 length: 16 amino acids. Per germline, CDR1 SGHTA and CDR2 FQGTGA. The V gene end was trimmed by 0 bases and the J gene end by 5 bases; junction bases not matched to a gene: 6. CDR3 residues: CASSLTPGLAMETQYF. DNA for the CDR3: TGTGCCAGCAGCTTAACACCGGGACTAGCGATGGAGACCCAGTACTTC. Full variable domain (outside the CDR3, taken from reference TRBV7-3 and TRBJ2-5): GAGVSQTPSNKVTEKGKYVELRCDPISGHTALYWYRQSLGQGPEFLIYFQGTGAADDSGLPNDRFFAVRPEGSVSTLKIQRTERGDSAVYLCASSLTPGLAMETQYFGPGTRLLVL.

This chain uses TRBV18 with TRBJ2-2; the D gene is possibly TRBD2 (8 bases). Deletions cut 6 bases from V and 2 bases from J, with 16 bases between. There are 16 residues in the CDR3. Germline-derived CDR1 and CDR2 are KGHSH and LQKENI. The chain's CDR3 is CASSSGGTANTGELFF. CDR3 nucleotide sequence: TGTGCCAGCTCGTCGGGGGGGACAGCCAACACCGGGGAGCTGTTTTTT.

The chain recombines TRBV10-3 with TRBJ2-3; 9 bases are a match to TRBD2. The CDR3 covers 16 residues. V lost 4 bases to trimming and J lost 5 bases; unmatched junction nucleotides: 10. Germline assignment: CDR1 ENHRY and CDR2 SYGVKD. The CDR3 nucleotides are TGTGCCATCAGTGGTGCTGGGACTAGCATGGGAGATACGCAGTATTTT. It translates to CAISGAGTSMGDTQYF.

This chain links TRBV7-3 with TRBJ2-1; 12 nucleotides agree with TRBD2. The ends lost 5 bases at V and 8 bases at J; junction bases unmatched: 10. The CDR3 consists of 16 residues. Per the germline V gene, CDR1 is SGHTA and CDR2 is FQGTGA. The CDR3 here is CASSPRLAGVIDEQFF. The CDR3 nucleotides are TGTGCCAGCAGCCCACGACTAGCGGGAGTGATCGATGAGCAGTTCTTC.

V gene TRBV28 combines with J gene TRBJ2-2; a weak D match, TRBD1 (7 bases). CDR3 length: 17 amino acids. Deletions cut 8 bases from V and 3 bases from J, with 22 bases between. Per the germline V gene, CDR1 is MDHEN and CDR2 is SYDVKM. The CDR3 coding sequence is TGTGCCAGCGTTAATTCGGAGGGGGCAAGGGACACCGGGGAGCTGTTTTTT. Amino acids: CASVNSEGARDTGELFF.

This chain connects TRBV5-4 to TRBJ1-3; D uncertain. Trimming pared 4 bases from V and 0 bases from J, leaving 5 bases between. The CDR3 loop spans 13 amino acids. Germline V gives CDR1 SGHNT, CDR2 YYREEE (reference sequence). The CDR3 here is CASSAYSGNTIYF. The CDR3 DNA reads as TGTGCCAGCAGCGCCTACTCTGGAAACACCATATATTTT.

The chain links TRBV6-5 to TRBJ2-7; D is uncertain. The germline V gene encodes CDR1 MNHEY and CDR2 SVGAGI. Trimming stripped 6 bases from V and 0 bases from J, with 12 bases between. The CDR3 contains 14 residues. CDR3 in amino acids: CASSPMTSSYEQYF. As DNA, the CDR3 is TGTGCCAGCAGCCCGATGACAAGCTCCTACGAGCAGTACTTC.

The chain combines TRBV6-6 with TRBJ2-5; no clear D gene. Trimming cost V 0 bases and J 11 bases, with 7 bases left between them. Per germline, CDR1 MNHNY and CDR2 SVGAGI (reference sequence). This CDR3 comprises 11 residues. The CDR3 nucleotides read TGTGCCAGCAGTTACTCACGTGAGCAGTACTTC. Translation: CASSYSREQYF.

The V and J genes are TRBV10-3 and TRBJ1-5; D unresolved. Germline V gives CDR1 ENHRY, CDR2 SYGVKD. V was clipped by 5 bases and J by 1 base, with 9 bases between them. The CDR3 loop spans 14 amino acids. CDR3 in amino acids: CAISPSRSNQPQHF. CDR3 nucleotide sequence: TGTGCCATCAGTCCTAGCAGAAGCAATCAGCCCCAGCATTTT.

The chain has TRBV6-5 and TRBJ2-7; TRBD1 matches at 8 bases. The trim removed 6 bases at V and 2 bases at J, leaving 6 bases unmatched. The CDR3 has 14 amino acids. CDR1 and CDR2 (germline): MNHEY, SVGAGI. The DNA for the CDR3 is TGTGCCAGCAGCGAGGACAGGGCCCCCTACGAGCAGTACTTC. Its protein is CASSEDRAPYEQYF.

This chain links TRBV29-1 with TRBJ2-3; D is unclear. The V gene's germline CDR1 is SQVTM and CDR2 ANQGSEA. This CDR3 is 13 amino acids long. V was clipped by 1 base and J by 3 bases, with 8 bases between them. The DNA for the CDR3 is TGCAGCGTTGAAGGGAGAATAACAGATACGCAGTATTTT. It encodes CSVEGRITDTQYF.

V gene TRBV5-1 combines with J gene TRBJ2-3, with 10 positions matching TRBD2. The germline gives CDR1 SGHRS, CDR2 YFSETQ. Losses at the gene ends were 0 bases for V and 3 bases for J; bases not matched to a gene: 4. The CDR3 runs to 16 residues. The chain's CDR3 is CASSLVPSGRTDTQYF. For the CDR3, the DNA is TGCGCCAGCAGCTTGGTCCCTAGCGGGAGAACAGATACGCAGTATTTT. The full variable domain, its missing parts supplied by reference TRBV5-1 and TRBJ2-3, is KAGVTQTPRYLIKTRGQQVTLSCSPISGHRSVSWYQQTPGQGLQFLFEYFSETQRNKGNFPGRFSGRQFSNSRSEMNVSTLELGDSALYLCASSLVPSGRTDTQYFGPGTRLTVL.

V usage is TRBV13 and J usage is TRBJ2-7, with TRBD1 as a possible D gene (6 bases). The CDR3 consists of 16 residues. Germline V CDR1 and CDR2: PRHDT, FYEKMQ (reference sequence). V dropped 1 base and J dropped 2 bases, with 15 bases sitting between them. CDR3 loop: CASSLDSPGDTYEQYF. The CDR3 bases are TGTGCCAGCAGCTTAGATAGTCCAGGGGACACCTACGAGCAGTACTTC. The full variable domain, completed using reference TRBV13 and TRBJ2-7, is AAGVIQSPRHLIKEKRETATLKCYPIPRHDTVYWYQQGPGQDPQFLISFYEKMQSDKGSIPDRFSAQQFSDYHSELNMSSLELGDSALYFCASSLDSPGDTYEQYFGPGTRLTVT.

The chain carries TRBV27 and TRBJ1-5; possible D gene TRBD1, 6 bases. Per germline, CDR1 MNHEY and CDR2 SMNVEV (reference sequence). The germline V and J ends were trimmed by 3 bases and 6 bases, with 12 bases remaining between them. The CDR3 length is 14 residues. The CDR3: CASSFGTGRQPQHF. The CDR3 DNA reads TGTGCCAGCAGTTTCGGAACAGGGCGTCAGCCCCAGCATTTT.

The CDR3 is CASSLYGTENTEAFF. The DNA for the CDR3 is TGTGCCAGCAGTCTCTACGGGACAGAGAACACTGAAGCTTTCTTT. The rearrangement uses TRBV28 and TRBJ1-1; 7 bases map to TRBD1. With 5 bases clipped from V and 1 base from J, the junction kept 7 bases outside the gene matches. Germline V lookup: CDR1 MDHEN, CDR2 SYDVKM. This CDR3 has 15 residues.

The genes are TRBV7-9 and TRBJ1-2; D may be TRBD1 (5 bases). V lost 0 bases to trimming and J lost 8 bases, with 7 bases between them. The CDR3 covers 12 residues. Germline values: CDR1 SEHNR, CDR2 FQNEAQ (reference sequence). The CDR3 protein is CASSLAGVGYTF. For the CDR3, the DNA is TGTGCCAGCAGCTTAGCAGGGGTAGGCTACACCTTC.

This clone has more than one count but fewer than ten. The V gene is TRBV5-1, the J gene TRBJ1-3; 7 nucleotides align to TRBD1. The CDR3 sequence is 15 residues long. The V gene's germline CDR1 is SGHRS and CDR2 YFSETQ. V gave up 3 bases and J gave up 2 bases; unmatched junction bases: 5. CDR3 nucleotide sequence: TGCGCCAGCAGCTCATCGACAGGGACTGGAAACACCATATATTTT. This encodes CASSSSTGTGNTIYF.

The chain couples TRBV18 to TRBJ1-2; D gene uncertain. V was shortened by 3 bases and J by 3 bases, with 14 bases between the two germline ends. Germline CDR1 reads KGHSH; CDR2 reads LQKENI. The CDR3 spans 15 residues. The CDR3 protein is CASSPSLSGDYGYTF. DNA for the CDR3: TGTGCCAGCTCACCGTCTCTTAGCGGGGACTATGGCTACACCTTC.

This clone was detected only a few times. The CDR3: CAWSDRFDSSGNTIYF. As DNA, the CDR3 is TGTGCCTGGAGTGACCGATTTGACAGCTCTGGAAACACCATATATTTT. The chain has TRBV30 and TRBJ1-3; D may be TRBD1 (5 bases). Germline loops: CDR1 GTSNPN, CDR2 SVGIG (reference sequence). The V and J ends lost 1 base and 0 bases respectively, with 13 bases between them. The CDR3 spans 16 residues.

The chain combines TRBV5-1 with TRBJ2-7; 11 bases align to TRBD1. CDR1 and CDR2 (germline): SGHRS, YFSETQ. The ends lost 4 bases at V and 2 bases at J; junction bases unmatched: 5. The CDR3 has 15 residues. CDR3 in amino acids: CASSPGQGVPYEQYF. The CDR3 DNA reads TGCGCCAGCAGCCCGGGACAGGGGGTACCCTACGAGCAGTACTTC.

The V gene is TRBV19, the J gene TRBJ2-3, with 8 bases aligning to TRBD2. The CDR3 sequence is 15 residues long. After removal of 3 bases from V and 2 bases from J, the junction contained 4 bases not matched to a gene. CDR1 LNHDA and CDR2 SQIVND come from the germline V gene (reference sequence). The CDR3 sequence is CASSIGAGATDTQYF. CDR3 bases: TGTGCCAGTAGTATTGGAGCGGGGGCCACAGATACGCAGTATTTT.

V gene TRBV29-1 combines with J gene TRBJ2-5; TRBD1 matches at 9 bases. The CDR3 runs to 13 residues. Germline V gene data show CDR1 as SQVTM and CDR2 as ANQGSEA. V was clipped by 5 bases and J by 5 bases; unmatched bases: 6. CDR3 nucleotides: TGCAGCGTTTACGGACAGGGGTCGGAGACCCAGTACTTC. Amino acids: CSVYGQGSETQYF.

This rearrangement joins TRBV4-1 to TRBJ2-1, with TRBD2 matching over 10 bases. The CDR3 loop spans 15 amino acids. Germline trimming cut 4 bases from V and 5 bases from J; bases unmatched to any gene: 5. Looked up from germline, CDR1 is MGHRA and CDR2 is YSYEKL. The CDR3 DNA reads as TGCGCCAGCAGCCGGGGACTAGCGCAAAACAATGAGCAGTTCTTC. The encoded protein is CASSRGLAQNNEQFF.

The rearrangement links TRBV5-8 to TRBJ1-1; possibly TRBD1 for D (6 bases). This CDR3 region has 17 residues. Germline V CDR1 and CDR2: SGHTS, YDEGEE. Trimming took 3 bases from V and 6 from J, leaving 24 bases between them. In DNA, the CDR3 is TGTGCCAGCAGCTCGACCTCCCTGGACAGAGAGGGGGCTGAAGCTTTCTTT. It codes for CASSSTSLDREGAEAFF.

The chain uses TRBV27 and TRBJ2-1; no clear D. The CDR3 loop spans 16 amino acids. The V gene's germline CDR1 is MNHEY and CDR2 SMNVEV (reference sequence). V lost 2 bases to trimming and J lost 2 bases, with 13 bases between them. The CDR3 nucleotides read TGTGCCAGCAGTTTAGAGGTCTCTGGAACCTACAATGAGCAGTTCTTC. It specifies CASSLEVSGTYNEQFF.